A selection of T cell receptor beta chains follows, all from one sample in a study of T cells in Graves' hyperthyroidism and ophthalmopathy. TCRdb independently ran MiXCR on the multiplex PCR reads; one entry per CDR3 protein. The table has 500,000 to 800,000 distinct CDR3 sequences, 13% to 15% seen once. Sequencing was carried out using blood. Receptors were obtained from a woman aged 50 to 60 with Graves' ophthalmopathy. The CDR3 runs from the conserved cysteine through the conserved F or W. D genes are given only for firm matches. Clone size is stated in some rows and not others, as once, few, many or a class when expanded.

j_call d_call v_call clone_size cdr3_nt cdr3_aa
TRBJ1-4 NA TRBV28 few TGTGCCAGCAGTGCCCAGGGAGCTGGGGAAAAACTGTTTTTT CASSAQGAGEKLFF
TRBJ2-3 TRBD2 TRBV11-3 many TGTGCCAGCAGCTCTCTAGCGGTAGCTAGCACAGATACGCAGTATTTT CASSSLAVASTDTQYF
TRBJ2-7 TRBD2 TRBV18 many TGTGCCAGCTCACCGACTAGCGGGAGGTACGAGCAGTACTTC CASSPTSGRYEQYF
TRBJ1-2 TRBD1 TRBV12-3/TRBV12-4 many TGTGCCAGCAGTTTTAGAGGGGGCGATTATGGCTACACCTTC CASSFRGGDYGYTF
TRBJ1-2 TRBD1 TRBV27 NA TGTGCCAGCTCAGGGGGCGACTGTGGCTACACCTTC CASSGGDCGYTF
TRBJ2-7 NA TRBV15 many TGTGCCACCAGCAGAGATCTGGGGCAGGGGTCGGTCGAGCAGTACTTC CATSRDLGQGSVEQYF
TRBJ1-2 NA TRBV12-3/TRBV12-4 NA TGTGCCAGCAGTCCCGGGGCCGAAAACTATGGCTACACCTTC CASSPGAENYGYTF
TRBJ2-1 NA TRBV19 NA TGTGCCAGTAGTATGGGCGGGAATTACTACAATGAGCAGTTCTTC CASSMGGNYYNEQFF
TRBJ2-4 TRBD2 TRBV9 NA TGTGCCAGCAGCGCAACGGGACTAGCGGGAGGTTTTTTGAACATTCAGTACTTC CASSATGLAGGFLNIQYF
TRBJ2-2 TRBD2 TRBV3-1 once TGTGCCAGCAGCCAAGATCTAGCGGAGGCCACCGGGGAGCTGTTTTTT CASSQDLAEATGELFF
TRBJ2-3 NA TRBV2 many TGTGCCGGGAGTGGGGATACGCAGTATTTT CAGSGDTQYF
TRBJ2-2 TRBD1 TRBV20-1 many TGCAGTGCTAGAGACAGAGACAGGGGTCCCGGGGAGCTGTTTTTT CSARDRDRGPGELFF
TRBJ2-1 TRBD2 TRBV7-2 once TGCGCCAGCAGCCAAGTGGCGGCTAGCGGGAGGAGCTCCTACAATGAGCAGTTCTTC CASSQVAASGRSSYNEQFF
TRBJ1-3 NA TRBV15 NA TGTGCCACCAGCAGAGGCTTAATCGGGGGAAACACCATATATTTT CATSRGLIGGNTIYF
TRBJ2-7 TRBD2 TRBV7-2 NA TGTGCCACGAGTTTGGGACTAGCGGGTCCCGTGCAGTACTTC CATSLGLAGPVQYF
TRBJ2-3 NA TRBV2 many TGTGCCAGCACTACGCCCGCCGATACGCAGTATTTT CASTTPADTQYF
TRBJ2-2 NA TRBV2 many TGTGCCAGCAGTGAGGAGGGTATACCCGGGGAGCTGTTTTTT CASSEEGIPGELFF
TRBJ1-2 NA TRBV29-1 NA TGCAGCGTTGAAGATGAGGGGCAGGGTGGCTACACCTTC CSVEDEGQGGYTF
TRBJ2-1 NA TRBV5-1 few TGCGCCAGCAGCTTAGACACCCCGTACTACAATGAGCAGTTCTTC CASSLDTPYYNEQFF